Given below is one T cell receptor beta chain in context. TCRdb's copy holds only in-frame clones and misses some; the assay was immunoSEQ multiplex PCR. The data hold about 180,000 clones, with 90% observed a single time. The CDR3 covers 16 residues. Trimming removed 1 base at V and 2 bases at J, with 15 bases between. From germline, CDR1 is MGHRA and CDR2 YSYEKL. The sample is drawn from a study of T cell responses to AZD1222 COVID-19 vaccine. The material was peripheral blood, obtained on day 0 of AZD1222 vaccination. The source of this sequence is an adult in good health. The chain couples TRBV4-1 to TRBJ2-7; perhaps TRBD1 as D (5 bases). The CDR3 region is CASSQVGHPNPYEQYF. As DNA, the CDR3 is TGCGCCAGCAGCCAAGTCGGACATCCTAACCCCTACGAGCAGTACTTC.